This T cell receptor (beta chain) derives from a study of blood T cells in healthy people across ages. Germline CDR1 and CDR2: MDHEN and SYDVKM. V lost 2 bases and J 0 bases, leaving 11 bases between the germline ends. This CDR3 is 15 amino acids long. A second about 7 to 11 cycle PCR used barcoded and J-beta primers. A 12-random-nucleotide template-switch adaptor tagged each cDNA molecule. One entry per CDR3 protein, called by TCRdb with MiXCR from the 5' RACE reads. This table holds 660,000 or so distinct CDR3 sequences, 58% found once. In each sample, at least 7 million PBMCs were isolated. The receptor's source is a man aged 60 to 75 in good health. The V and J genes are TRBV28 and TRBJ2-7, with D possibly TRBD2 on 5 matching bases. Material: blood. The DNA of the CDR3 is TGTGCCAGCAGTTTAACGCGGCTAGCCTCCTACGAGCAGTACTTC. Amino acid sequence: CASSLTRLASYEQYF.